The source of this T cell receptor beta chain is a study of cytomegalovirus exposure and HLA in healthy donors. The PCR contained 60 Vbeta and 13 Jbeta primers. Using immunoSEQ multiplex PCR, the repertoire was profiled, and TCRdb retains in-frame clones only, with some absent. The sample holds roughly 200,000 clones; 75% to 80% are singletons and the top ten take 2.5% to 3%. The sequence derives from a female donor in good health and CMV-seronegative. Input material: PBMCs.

The CDR3 DNA reads TGTGCCTGGAGCCTAGCGGGGGGTAACACCGGGGAGCTGTTTTTT. Encoded protein: CAWSLAGGNTGELFF. This chain links TRBV30 with TRBJ2-2; 11 nucleotides agree with TRBD2. The CDR3 runs 15 residues. V gave up 3 bases and J gave up 2 bases; unmatched junction bases: 2. Germline CDR1 GTSNPN, CDR2 SVGIG (reference sequence).